Shown below are 3 T cell receptor beta chains from a single sample sequenced in a study of control samples from healthy donors and cancer patients. The table came from immunoSEQ multiplex PCR; TCRdb's copy has only in-frame clones and leaves some out. The sample lists about 92,000 clones, almost 85% occurring once. What was sequenced was blood. The source is a woman aged 55-69 years in good health.

This clone occurred once. The chain has TRBV3-1 (or the pseudogene TRBV3-2) and TRBJ1-1, with TRBD1 identical over 7 bases. The trim removed 1 base at V and 1 base at J, leaving 0 bases unmatched. The CDR3 sequence is 14 residues long. Germline V gene sequence: CDR1 LGHDT, CDR2 YNNKEL (reference sequence). CDR3 DNA: TGTGCCAGCAGCCAAGGGACAGGGAACACTGAAGCTTTCTTT. Protein product: CASSQGTGNTEAFF.

The gene calls are TRBV10-3 and TRBJ2-5, with unresolved D. Germline assignment: CDR1 ENHRY and CDR2 SYGVKD. Trimming shortened V by 2 bases and J by 1 base, and 8 bases separated the two germline ends. The CDR3 is 14 residues long. Here the CDR3 DNA reads TGTGCCATCAGTGAGCAGGTGGTCCAAGAGACCCAGTACTTC. This sequence encodes CAISEQVVQETQYF.

The sample holds one count of this clone. The chain combines TRBV7-2 with TRBJ2-7; TRBD2 is a possible D gene (6 bases). With 5 bases removed from V and 0 bases from J, the gap between germline ends came to 14 bases. The CDR3 is 15 residues long. Germline lookup yields CDR1 SGHTA and CDR2 FQGNSA. CDR3 sequence reads: CASSSRDSGSYEQYF. Here the CDR3 DNA reads TGTGCCAGCAGCAGCCGGGACTCCGGCTCCTACGAGCAGTACTTC.